The 5 T cell receptor beta chains given below trace back to one sample, sequenced in a study of blood T cells in healthy people across ages. Next came a second PCR, run for roughly 6 to 11 cycles, which used a sample-barcoded 5' primer along with a J-beta primer mix. Each CDR3 protein gets one entry after TCRdb re-called the 5' RACE reads with MiXCR. The sample includes roughly 2 million distinct CDR3 sequences, around 50% of them seen just once. The sequenced sample was blood. The receptors shown here come from a woman aged 40 to 50 in good health.

The chain has TRBV2 and TRBJ1-1; 9 positions agree with TRBD1. Germline V CDR1 and CDR2: SNHLY, FYNNEI. V lost 4 bases to trimming and J lost 3 bases; unmatched junction nucleotides: 3. This CDR3 spans 14 amino acids. The CDR3 sequence is CASSGQGGHTEAFF. The CDR3 nucleotides are TGTGCCAGCAGTGGACAGGGGGGACACACTGAAGCTTTCTTT.

V is TRBV11-1 and J is TRBJ1-1, with D uncertain. Germline assignment: CDR1 SGHAT and CDR2 FQDESV (reference sequence). This CDR3 region has 16 residues. The V and J ends lost 0 bases and 1 base respectively, with 12 bases between them. Here the CDR3 reads CASSLASQPWNTEAFF. CDR3 nucleotides: TGTGCCAGCAGCTTAGCTAGCCAGCCGTGGAACACTGAAGCTTTCTTT.

This clonotype was detected a few times. This chain joins TRBV6-5 and TRBJ2-7; the D call may be TRBD1 or TRBD2 (5 bases each). With the DNA end fitting TRBJ2-5 better, the J assignment may be wrong. This CDR3 is built from 15 residues. The germline V gene encodes CDR1 MNHEY and CDR2 SVGAGI. The chain's CDR3 is CASSYSGRDRETQYF. For the CDR3, the DNA is TGTGCCAGCAGTTACTCCGGCAGGGACCGGGAGACCCAGTACTTC.

The chain has TRBV3-1 and TRBJ2-7; 9 bases match TRBD2. Germline-derived CDR1 and CDR2 are LGHDT and YNNKEL (reference sequence). Unmatched junction bases numbered 13, after V lost 0 bases and J lost 7 bases. The CDR3 spans 17 residues. The CDR3 DNA follows: TGTGCCAGCAGCCAAGATCTACGGAGCCTAGCGGGGTCTGAGCAGTACTTC. It is translated as CASSQDLRSLAGSEQYF.

The chain carries TRBV7-9 and TRBJ2-1; 7 positions agree with TRBD1. CDR1 and CDR2 (germline): SEHNR, FQNEAQ (reference sequence). V lost 8 bases, J lost 4 bases, and 5 bases stayed unmatched. The CDR3 is made up of 13 amino acids. Written as DNA, the CDR3 is TGTGCCAGCGGCGACAGGGAGTACAATGAGCAGTTCTTC. Translation gives CASGDREYNEQFF.